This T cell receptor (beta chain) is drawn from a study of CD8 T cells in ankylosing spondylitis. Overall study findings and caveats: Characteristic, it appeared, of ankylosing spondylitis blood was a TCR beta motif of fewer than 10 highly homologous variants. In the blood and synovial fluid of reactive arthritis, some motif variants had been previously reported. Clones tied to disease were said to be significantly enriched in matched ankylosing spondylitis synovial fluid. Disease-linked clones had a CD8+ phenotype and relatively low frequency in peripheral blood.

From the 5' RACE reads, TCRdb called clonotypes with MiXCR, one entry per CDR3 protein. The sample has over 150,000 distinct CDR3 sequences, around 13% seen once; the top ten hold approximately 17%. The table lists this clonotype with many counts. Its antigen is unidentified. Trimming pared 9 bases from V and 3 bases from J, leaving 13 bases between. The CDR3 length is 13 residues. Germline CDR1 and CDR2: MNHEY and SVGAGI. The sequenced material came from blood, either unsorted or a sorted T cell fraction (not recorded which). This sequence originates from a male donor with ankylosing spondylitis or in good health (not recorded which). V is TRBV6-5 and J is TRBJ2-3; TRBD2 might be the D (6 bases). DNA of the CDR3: TGTGCCAGTGGCGGGGCGACGACAGATACGCAGTATTTT. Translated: CASGGATTDTQYF.